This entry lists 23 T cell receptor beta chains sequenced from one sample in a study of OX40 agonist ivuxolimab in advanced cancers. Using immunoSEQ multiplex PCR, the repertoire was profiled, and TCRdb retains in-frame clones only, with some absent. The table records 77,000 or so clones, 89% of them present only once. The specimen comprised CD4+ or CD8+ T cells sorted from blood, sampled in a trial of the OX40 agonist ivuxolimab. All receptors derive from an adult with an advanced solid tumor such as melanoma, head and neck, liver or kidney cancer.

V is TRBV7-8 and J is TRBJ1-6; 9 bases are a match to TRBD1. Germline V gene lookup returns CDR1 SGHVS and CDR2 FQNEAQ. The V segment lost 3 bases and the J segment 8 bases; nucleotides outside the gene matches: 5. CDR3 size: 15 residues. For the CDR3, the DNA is TGTGCCAGCAGCTTGTACAGGGGGCAGGATTCACCCCTCCACTTT. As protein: CASSLYRGQDSPLHF.

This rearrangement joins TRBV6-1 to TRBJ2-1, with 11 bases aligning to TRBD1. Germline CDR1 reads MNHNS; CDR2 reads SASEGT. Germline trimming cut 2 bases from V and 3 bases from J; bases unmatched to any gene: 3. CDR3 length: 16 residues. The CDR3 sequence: CASSEYGTGGYNEQFF. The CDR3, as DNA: TGTGCCAGCAGTGAATATGGGACAGGGGGCTACAATGAGCAGTTCTTC.

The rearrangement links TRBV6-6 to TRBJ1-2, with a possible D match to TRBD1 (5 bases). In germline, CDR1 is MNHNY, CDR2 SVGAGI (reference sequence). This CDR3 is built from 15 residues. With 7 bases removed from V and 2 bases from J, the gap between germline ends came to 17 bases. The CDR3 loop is CASTLRGGGNYGYTF. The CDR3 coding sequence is TGTGCCAGCACCCTACGGGGGGGTGGAAACTATGGCTACACCTTC.

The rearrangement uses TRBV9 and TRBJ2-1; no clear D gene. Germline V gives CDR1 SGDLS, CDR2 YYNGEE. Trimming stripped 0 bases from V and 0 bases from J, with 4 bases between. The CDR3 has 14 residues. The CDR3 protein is CASSVVDSYNEQFF. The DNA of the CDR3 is TGTGCCAGCAGCGTAGTGGACTCCTACAATGAGCAGTTCTTC.

CDR3 in DNA: TGCAGCGCGGGAGGGGGAAGGACTGAAGCTTTCTTT. It is translated as CSAGGGRTEAFF. The V call is TRBV29-1, the J call TRBJ1-1; maybe TRBD1 (6 bases). In germline, CDR1 is SQVTM, CDR2 ANQGSEA. This CDR3 has 12 amino acids. V lost 7 bases to trimming and J lost 5 bases, with 14 bases between them.

CDR3 nucleotides: TGCGCCAGCAGCTTGGCCGGGACAGTGGGTGAAGCTTTCTTT. This translates into CASSLAGTVGEAFF. The chain links TRBV5-1 to TRBJ1-1, with 7 bases aligning to TRBD1. The CDR3 spans 14 residues. Looked up from germline, CDR1 is SGHRS and CDR2 is YFSETQ. The trim removed 0 bases at V and 7 bases at J, leaving 6 bases unmatched.

The CDR3 here is CASSRTSQETQYF. In nucleotides, the CDR3 is TGTGCCAGCAGTCGGACCTCCCAAGAGACCCAGTACTTC. The chain joins TRBV11-2 to TRBJ2-5; D is unclear. Germline V gene data show CDR1 as SGHAT and CDR2 as FQNNGV. The CDR3 contains 13 residues. Deletions cut 6 bases from V and 1 base from J, with 9 bases between.

The CDR3 spells CATFPWTGTDTQYF. CDR3 nucleotides: TGTGCCACCTTTCCCTGGACAGGGACCGATACGCAGTATTTT. The chain is built from TRBV28 and TRBJ2-3; 8 bases fit TRBD1. Germline values: CDR1 MDHEN, CDR2 SYDVKM. The J segment lost 6 bases and the V segment lost 10 bases, leaving 12 bases of the junction unmatched. This CDR3 contains 14 residues.

The CDR3, as DNA: TGTGCCAGCAGCTTAAGAGCGGGGGGGACAGATACGCAGTATTTT. Translation: CASSLRAGGTDTQYF. The chain is built from TRBV12-1 and TRBJ2-3; the table's D gene call, TRBD2, was not cross checked with the DNA. TRBV12-1 is a listed pseudogene. The CDR3 covers 15 residues.

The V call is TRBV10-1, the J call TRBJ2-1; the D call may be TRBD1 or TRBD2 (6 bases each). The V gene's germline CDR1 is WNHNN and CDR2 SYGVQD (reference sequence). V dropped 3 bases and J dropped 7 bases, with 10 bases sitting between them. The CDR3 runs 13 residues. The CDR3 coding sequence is TGCGCCAGCAGTGAACCGGGGGCGAATGAGCAGTTCTTC. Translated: CASSEPGANEQFF.

The CDR3 protein is CASSSTAEAFF. The CDR3 region has the DNA TGTGCCAGCAGTTCGACAGCCGAAGCTTTCTTT. The chain recombines TRBV6-5 with TRBJ1-1, with a possible D match to TRBD1 (5 bases). CDR1 is MNHEY, CDR2 SVGAGI, per germline. The CDR3 runs to 11 residues. Trimming cost V 4 bases and J 8 bases, with 8 bases left between them.

CDR3 residues: CASSLVLRDGNYGYTF. The CDR3 DNA sequence: TGTGCCAGCTCCCTCGTATTAAGGGACGGGAACTATGGCTACACCTTC. V gene TRBV18 combines with J gene TRBJ1-2; perhaps TRBD1 as D (5 bases). The CDR3 has 16 amino acids. V was trimmed by 6 bases and J by 2 bases, leaving 19 bases between them. The germline V gene has CDR1 KGHSH and CDR2 LQKENI.

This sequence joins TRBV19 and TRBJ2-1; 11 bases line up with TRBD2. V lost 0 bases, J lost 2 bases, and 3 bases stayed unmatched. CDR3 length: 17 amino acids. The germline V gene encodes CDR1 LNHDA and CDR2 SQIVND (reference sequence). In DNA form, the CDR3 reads TGTGCCAGTAGTATAGAGGGACTAGCGGCGACCTACAATGAGCAGTTCTTC. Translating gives CASSIEGLAATYNEQFF.

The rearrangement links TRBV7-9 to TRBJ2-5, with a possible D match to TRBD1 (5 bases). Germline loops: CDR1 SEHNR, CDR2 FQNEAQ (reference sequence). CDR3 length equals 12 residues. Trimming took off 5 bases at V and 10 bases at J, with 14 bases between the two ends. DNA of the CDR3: TGTGCCAGCAGCCCCGGTGGGGCGGTCCAGTACTTC. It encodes CASSPGGAVQYF.

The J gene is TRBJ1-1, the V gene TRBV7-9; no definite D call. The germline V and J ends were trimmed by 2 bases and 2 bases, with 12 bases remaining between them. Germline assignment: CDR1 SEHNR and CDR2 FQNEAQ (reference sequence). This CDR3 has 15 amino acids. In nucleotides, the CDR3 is TGTGCCAGCAGCTTATCAAGCGTTGGTAACACTGAAGCTTTCTTT. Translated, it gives CASSLSSVGNTEAFF. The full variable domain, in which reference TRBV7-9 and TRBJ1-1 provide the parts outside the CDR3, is DTGVSQNPRHKITKRGQNVTFRCDPISEHNRLYWYRQTLGQGPEFLTYFQNEAQLEKSRLLSDRFSAERPKGSFSTLEIQRTEQGDSAMYLCASSLSSVGNTEAFFGQGTRLTVV.

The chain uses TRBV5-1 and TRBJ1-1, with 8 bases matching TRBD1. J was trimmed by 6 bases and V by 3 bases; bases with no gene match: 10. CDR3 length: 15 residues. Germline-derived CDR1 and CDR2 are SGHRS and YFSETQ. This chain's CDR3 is CASSSHDRGGSEAFF. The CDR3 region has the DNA TGCGCCAGCAGCTCTCATGACAGGGGAGGGTCTGAAGCTTTCTTT.

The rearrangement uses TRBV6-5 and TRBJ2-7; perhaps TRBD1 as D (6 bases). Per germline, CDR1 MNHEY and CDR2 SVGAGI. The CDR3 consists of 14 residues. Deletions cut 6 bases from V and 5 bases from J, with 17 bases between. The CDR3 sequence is CASSLTGDGDEQYF. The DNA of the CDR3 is TGTGCCAGCAGCCTGACAGGAGATGGGGACGAGCAGTACTTC.

CDR3: CASSSPPGTNYGYTF. For the CDR3, the DNA is TGCGCCAGCAGCTCACCACCCGGGACGAACTATGGCTACACCTTC. The chain couples TRBV5-1 to TRBJ1-2; possible D gene TRBD1, 5 bases. The germline CDR1 and CDR2 sequences are SGHRS and YFSETQ. The CDR3 consists of 15 residues. V was trimmed by 3 bases and J by 2 bases, leaving 14 bases between them.

This chain's CDR3 is CASSLTGHSYEQYF. The CDR3 DNA reads TGTGCCAGCAGTTTGACAGGCCACTCCTACGAGCAGTACTTC. The V gene is TRBV27, the J gene TRBJ2-7; perhaps TRBD1 as D (6 bases). The CDR3 totals 14 residues. V was trimmed by 3 bases and J by 0 bases, leaving 9 bases between them. CDR1 is MNHEY and CDR2 is SMNVEV in the germline V gene (reference sequence).

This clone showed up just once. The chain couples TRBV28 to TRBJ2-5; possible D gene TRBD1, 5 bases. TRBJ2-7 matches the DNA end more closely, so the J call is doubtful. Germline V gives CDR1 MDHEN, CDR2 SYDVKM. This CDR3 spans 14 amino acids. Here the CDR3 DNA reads TGTGCCAGCAGCCCTCAAGGGGCAGTCTACGAGCAGTACTTC. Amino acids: CASSPQGAVYEQYF.

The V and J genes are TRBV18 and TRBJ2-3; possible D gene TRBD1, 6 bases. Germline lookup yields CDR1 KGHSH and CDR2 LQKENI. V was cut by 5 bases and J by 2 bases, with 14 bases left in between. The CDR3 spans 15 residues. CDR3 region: CASSFRQGSTDTQYF. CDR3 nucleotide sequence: TGTGCCAGCTCATTTCGGCAGGGGTCCACAGATACGCAGTATTTT.

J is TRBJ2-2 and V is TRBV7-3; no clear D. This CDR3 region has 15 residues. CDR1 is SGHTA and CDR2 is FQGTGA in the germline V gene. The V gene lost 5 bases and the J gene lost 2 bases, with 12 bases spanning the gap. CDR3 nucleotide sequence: TGTGCCAGCAGCGACCAGACTCTTAACACCGGGGAGCTGTTTTTT. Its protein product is CASSDQTLNTGELFF.

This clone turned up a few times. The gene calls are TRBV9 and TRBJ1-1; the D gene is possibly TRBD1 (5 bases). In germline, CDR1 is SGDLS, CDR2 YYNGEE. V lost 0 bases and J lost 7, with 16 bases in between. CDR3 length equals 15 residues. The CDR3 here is CASSVVDTTNGEAFF. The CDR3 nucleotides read TGTGCCAGCAGCGTAGTGGACACGACGAACGGTGAAGCTTTCTTT.